A selection of T cell receptor beta chains follows, all from one sample in a study of response to subunit inactivated influenza vaccine. TCRdb ran MiXCR on the RT-PCR reads and lists one entry per CDR3 protein. The sample consists of about 540,000 distinct CDR3 sequences, 20% to 25% of them appearing once. In addition, the sample was reused for a study of T cells expressing NK-cell markers.

The sequencing here drew on CD4+ T cells sorted from PBMCs, taken 11 to 12 days after vaccination. These receptors originate from a man aged 50 or older who received an inactivated influenza vaccine. Each CDR3 is given with its conserved first and last residue. A D gene is named only where the DNA matches it firmly. Rows may omit the clone size; those that give it use once, few, many or a size class.

abundance	v_gene	j_gene	d_gene	CDR3nt	CDR3aa
few	TRBV2	TRBJ2-1	TRBD2	TGTGCCAGCCAAGAGGGACTAGCGGGAGCAAGGCTGTACAATGAGCAGTTCTTC	CASQEGLAGARLYNEQFF
few	TRBV10-3	TRBJ2-3	.	TGTGCCATCCAAGGGGGGGTGGGTGGTACAGATACGCAGTATTTT	CAIQGGVGGTDTQYF
.	TRBV20-1	TRBJ2-3	.	TGCAGTGCTAGGGGATCGGCGGATACGCAGTATTTT	CSARGSADTQYF
.	TRBV7-6	TRBJ2-7	.	TGTGCCAGCAGCTTAGGTGTACCAACCGGGGGAGGAAGCAACGAGCAGTACTTC	CASSLGVPTGGGSNEQYF
few	TRBV5-5	TRBJ1-6	TRBD1	TGTGCCAGCAGCTGGGGGACAGGGCCAAATTCACCCCTCCACTTT	CASSWGTGPNSPLHF
.	TRBV29-1	TRBJ2-7	.	TGCAGCGTTGCGGCCCTGGGCAGGCCCGACCCCTACGAGCAGTACTTC	CSVAALGRPDPYEQYF
few	TRBV28	TRBJ2-7	TRBD2	TGTGCCAGCACCTCTCTAGCGGGAGAGCGCTACGAGCAGTACTTC	CASTSLAGERYEQYF
few	TRBV20-1	TRBJ2-7	TRBD1	TGCAGTGCCCCGGGACAGGCCGCCTACGAGCAGTACTTC	CSAPGQAAYEQYF
.	TRBV11-2	TRBJ2-1	TRBD2	TGTGCCAGCAGCTTAGGGGTCTGGACTAGCGGGAGGTACAATGAGCAGTTCTTC	CASSLGVWTSGRYNEQFF
.	TRBV7-9	TRBJ2-1	.	TGTGCCAGCAGCTTAGGGCATAGCTCCTACAATGAGCAGTTCTTC	CASSLGHSSYNEQFF
few	TRBV28	TRBJ2-5	TRBD1	TGTGCCAGCAGCTTCATGGACAGGCGGCAAGAGACCCAGTACTTC	CASSFMDRRQETQYF
once	TRBV5-4	TRBJ2-1	.	TGTGCCAGCAGCTTGGGAGTGGGCCAAGGTGAGCAGTTCTTC	CASSLGVGQGEQFF
.	TRBV6-5	TRBJ1-5	.	TGTGCCAGCAGTTACTCGAACGGAGCCCAGCATTTT	CASSYSNGAQHF
few	TRBV14	TRBJ2-1	TRBD2	TGTGCCAGCAGCCAAGGGGGACTAGCCCTCCATGAGCAGTTCTTC	CASSQGGLALHEQFF
.	TRBV20-1	TRBJ2-7	TRBD2	TGCAGTGCTAGGTGGACTAGCGGGGGGAACGAGCAGTACTTC	CSARWTSGGNEQYF
.	TRBV3-1	TRBJ2-1	.	TGTGCCAGCAGCCAAAACGGCGAGCAGTTCTTC	CASSQNGEQFF
many	TRBV12-3/TRBV12-4	TRBJ2-5	.	TGTGCCAGCAGTTCGGGTTTGCAAGAGACCCAGTACTTC	CASSSGLQETQYF
.	TRBV2	TRBJ2-3	.	TGTGCCAGCAGTGATCCGGGGGATTGGAGCGGAGAGTGGGGAGATACGCAGTATTTT	CASSDPGDWSGEWGDTQYF
.	TRBV10-2	TRBJ1-5	.	TGCGCCAGCAGTGAGTCGAAACAGTTGCAGCCCCAGCATTTT	CASSESKQLQPQHF
few	TRBV20-1	TRBJ2-3	TRBD2	TGCAGTGCTCCTATAGCGGGAGGGCAGGGGAGCACAGATACGCAGTATTTT	CSAPIAGGQGSTDTQYF
few	TRBV12-3/TRBV12-4	TRBJ2-7	.	TGTGCCAGCAGTTTAGTGGGGGGGCCGGGTTACGAGCAGTACTTC	CASSLVGGPGYEQYF
few	TRBV12-3/TRBV12-4	TRBJ2-3	TRBD2	TGTGCCAGCAGTGGCCTTAGCGGGGGGGCCGGTACTCCAAGCACAGATACGCAGTATTTT	CASSGLSGGAGTPSTDTQYF
few	TRBV5-4	TRBJ2-3	TRBD2	TGTGCCAGCAGCCCGATGACTAGCGGGGCGGATACGCAGTATTTT	CASSPMTSGADTQYF
.	TRBV20-1	TRBJ2-5	.	TGCAGTGCTACCATTGAAGGGATTGAGACCCAGTACTTC	CSATIEGIETQYF
.	TRBV12-3/TRBV12-4	TRBJ2-7	TRBD2	TGTGCCAGCAGTGGGACCCAGACTAGCGGACTTTCCTACGAGCAGTACTTC	CASSGTQTSGLSYEQYF
few	TRBV24-1	TRBJ2-1	.	TGTGCCACCAGTGAAAAAGGGGTCCCAACCAATGAGCAGTTCTTC	CATSEKGVPTNEQFF
.	TRBV20-1	TRBJ1-4	.	TGCAGTGCTACGGGGGCCAGTGAAAAACTGTTTTTT	CSATGASEKLFF
many	TRBV7-7	TRBJ1-2	TRBD1	TGTGCCAGCAGCTTGGACAGGGGCGAGGATAACTATGGCTACACCTTC	CASSLDRGEDNYGYTF
many	TRBV12-3/TRBV12-4	TRBJ2-7	TRBD2	TGTGCCAGCACCCGAAAGGGGCGGGGGGCCTACGAGCAGTACTTC	CASTRKGRGAYEQYF
few	TRBV20-1	TRBJ2-3	.	TGCAGTGCTAGAAAAGGACAACGCACAGATACGCAGTATTTT	CSARKGQRTDTQYF
few	TRBV7-2	TRBJ2-7	.	TGTGCCAGCAGCCCCGTCCCGGGACTTCTCGAGCAGTACTTC	CASSPVPGLLEQYF
.	TRBV24-1	TRBJ2-7	.	TGTGCCACCGGTACCGACAGGGAGCAGTACTTC	CATGTDREQYF
.	TRBV3-1	TRBJ2-7	.	TGTGCCTACGATAGGGGTTCCTACGAGCAGTACTTC	CAYDRGSYEQYF
few	TRBV24-1	TRBJ2-3	.	TGTGCCACCCCGCCGCGAACAGGGCGACATACGCAGTATTTT	CATPPRTGRHTQYF
once	TRBV25-1	TRBJ2-6	.	TGTGCCAGCAGTGGACATCTCCGGCTCCTGACTTTC	CASSGHLRLLTF
.	TRBV20-1	TRBJ2-1	.	TGCAGTGCCGAGGAATACAATGAGCAGTTCTTC	CSAEEYNEQFF
few	TRBV20-1	TRBJ2-1	.	TGCAGTGCTAGGGGTAAGGGGAGCTCCTACAATGAGCAGTTCTTC	CSARGKGSSYNEQFF
.	TRBV5-1	TRBJ1-6	TRBD1	TGCGCCAGCAGCTTGGCGGGACAGACCTCACCTCTCCACTTT	CASSLAGQTSPLHF
.	TRBV7-9	TRBJ1-1	.	TGTGCCAGCAGCGTCTTAGACACTGAAGCTTTCTTT	CASSVLDTEAFF
few	TRBV9	TRBJ2-6	TRBD1	TGTGCCAGCAGCGCAGGACAGGGGATGTTCTCTGGGGCCAACGTCCTGACTTTC	CASSAGQGMFSGANVLTF
.	TRBV7-3	TRBJ2-1	.	TGTGCCAGCAGCCAATATACAGGTAACAATGAGCAGTTCTTC	CASSQYTGNNEQFF
.	TRBV5-1	TRBJ2-3	.	TGCGCCAGCAGCGTACCCCTGACAGGTAGCACAGATACGCAGTATTTT	CASSVPLTGSTDTQYF
.	TRBV6-2/TRBV6-3	TRBJ2-7	.	TGTGCCAGCAGCGACTGGGGGATCTCCTACGAGCAGTACTTC	CASSDWGISYEQYF
.	TRBV6-1	TRBJ1-2	TRBD1	TGTGCCAGCAGTGCCAGGACAGGGAACTATGGCTACACCTTC	CASSARTGNYGYTF
.	TRBV14	TRBJ2-2	.	TGTGCCAGCAGCCAGGCCAAAATTTCCACCGGGGAGCTGTTTTTT	CASSQAKISTGELFF
.	TRBV7-2	TRBJ2-7	TRBD1	TGTGCCAGCAGCCTAGCTACCGGGACAGGCCACTACGAGCAGTACTTC	CASSLATGTGHYEQYF
.	TRBV7-9	TRBJ2-2	.	TGTGCCAGCAGCCGCCACGGGGAGCTGTTTTTT	CASSRHGELFF
.	TRBV10-3	TRBJ2-7	TRBD2	TGTGCCATCAGTGCCACCCGAGGGGCGGGAGAGGGCGAGCAGTACTTC	CAISATRGAGEGEQYF
.	TRBV12-3/TRBV12-4	TRBJ2-7	TRBD2	TGTGCCAGCAGTGCTAGCGGGAGGACTTCCTACGAGCAGTACTTC	CASSASGRTSYEQYF
.	TRBV7-6	TRBJ2-5	.	TGTGCCAGCAGCTTAGCGCCACGGCAAGAGACCCAGTACTTC	CASSLAPRQETQYF
many	TRBV12-3/TRBV12-4	TRBJ1-6	TRBD1	TGTGCCAGCACCACCCAGGGGGAAGGTTCACCCCTCCACTTT	CASTTQGEGSPLHF
.	TRBV11-2	TRBJ2-5	TRBD1	TGTGCCAGCAGCAGCGCTCAGGGGGCTCGGGAGACCCAGTACTTC	CASSSAQGARETQYF
.	TRBV4-1	TRBJ2-7	TRBD1	TGCGCCAGCAGCCAAGTAAAGGGGACAGGGGACTACGAGCAGTACTTC	CASSQVKGTGDYEQYF
few	TRBV20-1	TRBJ2-5	TRBD2	TGCAGTGCTAAACAAGCGAGCGGGGCGGAGACCCAGTACTTC	CSAKQASGAETQYF
.	TRBV4-3	TRBJ2-1	.	TGCGCCAGCAGCCAGGGCCCTAGTAGTAGATCCTACAATGAGCAGTTCTTC	CASSQGPSSRSYNEQFF
.	TRBV7-6	TRBJ2-1	TRBD2	TGTGCCAGCAGGAAAGGCGGGGGGGCTTACAATGAGCAGTTCTTC	CASRKGGGAYNEQFF
.	TRBV5-6	TRBJ2-7	.	TGTGCCAGCAGCTTGCTATTGTCGGGCGACCCACCCACCTACGAGCAGTACTTC	CASSLLLSGDPPTYEQYF
.	TRBV6-2/TRBV6-3	TRBJ2-1	TRBD2	TGTGCCAGCAGTTGGGTAGCGGGAGGAGGTTACAATGAGCAGTTCTTC	CASSWVAGGGYNEQFF
few	TRBV20-1	TRBJ2-5	.	TGCAGTGCCACTCGGGGGACCCAGTACTTC	CSATRGTQYF
.	TRBV9	TRBJ2-2	.	TGTGCCAGCAGCGTAGGTTACAGGGTGAACACCGGGGAGCTGTTTTTT	CASSVGYRVNTGELFF